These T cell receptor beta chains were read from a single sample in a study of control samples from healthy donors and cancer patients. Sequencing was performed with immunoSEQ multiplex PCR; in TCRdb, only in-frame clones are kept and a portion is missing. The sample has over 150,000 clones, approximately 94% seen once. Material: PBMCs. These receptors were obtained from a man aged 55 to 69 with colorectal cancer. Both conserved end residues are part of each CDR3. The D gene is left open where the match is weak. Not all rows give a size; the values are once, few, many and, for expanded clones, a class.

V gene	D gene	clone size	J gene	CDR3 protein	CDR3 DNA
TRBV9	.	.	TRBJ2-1	CASSVQGSYNEQFF	TGTGCCAGCAGCGTCCAGGGCTCCTACAATGAGCAGTTCTTC
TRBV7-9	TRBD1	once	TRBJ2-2	CASTTRDRDTGELFF	TGTGCCAGCACCACCAGAGACAGGGACACCGGGGAGCTGTTTTTT
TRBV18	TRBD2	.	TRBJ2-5	CASSPPSQGGETQYF	TGTGCCAGCTCACCACCGAGCCAGGGAGGGGAGACCCAGTACTTC
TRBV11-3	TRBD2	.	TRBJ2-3	CASSFLAGGIGDTQYF	TGTGCCAGCAGCTTTCTAGCGGGGGGGATTGGGGATACGCAGTATTTT
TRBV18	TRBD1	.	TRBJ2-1	CASSAGTGFGNEQFF	TGTGCCAGCTCAGCCGGGACAGGGTTTGGGAATGAGCAGTTCTTC
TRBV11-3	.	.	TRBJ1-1	CASSFRRESGTEAFF	TGTGCCAGCAGCTTCAGACGGGAAAGTGGGACTGAAGCTTTCTTT
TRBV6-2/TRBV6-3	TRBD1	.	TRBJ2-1	CASSYSGQTSYNEQFF	TGTGCCAGCAGTTACTCGGGACAGACCTCCTACAATGAGCAGTTCTTC
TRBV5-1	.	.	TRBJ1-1	CASSLSFRGGVDTEAFF	TGCGCCAGCAGCTTGAGTTTTAGGGGGGGCGTAGACACTGAAGCTTTCTTT
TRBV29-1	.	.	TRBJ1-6	CSVGGGDSPLHF	TGCAGCGTTGGGGGGGGTGATTCACCCCTCCACTTT
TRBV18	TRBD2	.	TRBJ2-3	CASSPTGGAVLTDTQYF	TGTGCCAGCTCACCAACCGGGGGGGCCGTCTTGACAGATACGCAGTATTTT
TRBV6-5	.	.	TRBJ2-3	CASSFGTPRTDTQYF	TGTGCCAGCAGTTTCGGGACACCTCGCACAGATACGCAGTATTTT
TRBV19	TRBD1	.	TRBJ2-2	CASSTRTGASGELFF	TGTGCCAGTAGTACCCGGACAGGGGCGAGCGGGGAGCTGTTTTTT
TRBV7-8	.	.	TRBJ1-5	CASSPGSSNQPQHF	TGTGCCAGCAGCCCGGGCAGTAGCAATCAGCCCCAGCATTTT
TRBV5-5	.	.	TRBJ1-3	CASSLVMTFGNTIYF	TGTGCCAGCAGCTTGGTCATGACTTTTGGAAACACCATATATTTT
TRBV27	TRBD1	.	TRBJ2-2	CASGTENTGELFF	TGTGCCAGCGGGACAGAGAACACCGGGGAGCTGTTTTTT
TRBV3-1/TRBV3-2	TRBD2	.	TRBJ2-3	CASSRLAGGQGDTQYF	TGTGCCAGCAGTCGACTAGCGGGGGGGCAGGGAGATACGCAGTATTTT
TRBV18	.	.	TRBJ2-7	CATVGALSYEQYF	TGTGCCACCGTCGGGGCGCTCTCCTACGAGCAGTACTTC
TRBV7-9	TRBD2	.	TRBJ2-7	CASRPSGVYEQYF	TGTGCCAGCAGACCTAGCGGGGTGTACGAGCAGTACTTC
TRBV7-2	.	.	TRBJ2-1	CASSLEGTNEQFF	TGTGCCAGCAGCTTAGAGGGGACCAATGAGCAGTTCTTC
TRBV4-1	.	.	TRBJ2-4	CASSPPDRGNIQYF	TGCGCCAGCAGCCCCCCGGACAGAGGTAACATTCAGTACTTC
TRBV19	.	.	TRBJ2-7	CASSSRTEAGSYEQYF	TGTGCCAGTAGTTCCCGGACCGAGGCCGGCTCCTACGAGCAGTACTTC
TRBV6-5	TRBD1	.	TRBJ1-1	CASSYLQGAVTEAFF	TGTGCCAGCAGTTACCTACAGGGGGCGGTAACTGAAGCTTTCTTT
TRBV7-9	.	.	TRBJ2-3	CASSLRGRDTDTQYF	TGTGCCAGCAGCTTGAGGGGAAGGGACACAGATACGCAGTATTTT
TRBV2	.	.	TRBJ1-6	CASSPGIPPLHF	TGTGCCAGCAGCCCAGGGATCCCACCCCTCCACTTT
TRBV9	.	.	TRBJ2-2	CASSVAHFAGIGELFF	TGTGCCAGCAGCGTAGCACATTTCGCCGGGATCGGGGAGCTGTTTTTT
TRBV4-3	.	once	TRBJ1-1	CASSPVLNTEAFF	TGCGCCAGCAGCCCAGTACTTAACACTGAAGCTTTCTTT
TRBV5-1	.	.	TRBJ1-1	CASSLVEAMNTEAFF	TGCGCCAGCAGCTTGGTCGAGGCAATGAACACTGAAGCTTTCTTT
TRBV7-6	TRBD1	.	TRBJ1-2	CASSPGTGGSGYTF	TGTGCCAGCAGCCCCGGGACAGGGGGTAGTGGCTACACCTTC
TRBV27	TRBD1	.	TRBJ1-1	CASRYRGNTEAFF	TGTGCCAGCAGGTACAGGGGCAACACTGAAGCTTTCTTT
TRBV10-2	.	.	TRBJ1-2	CASSESVGGRGGYTF	TGCGCCAGCAGTGAATCGGTGGGCGGGAGAGGTGGCTACACCTTC
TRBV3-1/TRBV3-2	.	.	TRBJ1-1	CASSQSSGGNTEAFF	TGTGCCAGCAGCCAAAGCTCGGGAGGGAACACTGAAGCTTTCTTT
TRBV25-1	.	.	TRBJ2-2	CASRGDFNTGELFF	TGTGCCAGCAGAGGAGACTTTAACACCGGGGAGCTGTTTTTT
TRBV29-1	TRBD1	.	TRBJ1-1	CSGVGQGNTEAFF	TGCAGCGGTGTAGGACAGGGTAACACTGAAGCTTTCTTT
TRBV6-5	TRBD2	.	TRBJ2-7	CASSYSGLGFSYEQYF	TGTGCCAGCAGTTACTCCGGACTAGGTTTCTCCTACGAGCAGTACTTC
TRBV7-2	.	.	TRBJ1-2	CASSLVTANYGYTF	TGTGCCAGCAGCTTAGTCACGGCTAACTATGGCTACACCTTC
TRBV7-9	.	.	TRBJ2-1	CASSLVIAVNNEQFF	TGTGCCAGCAGCTTAGTTATCGCGGTGAACAATGAGCAGTTCTTC
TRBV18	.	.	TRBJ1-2	CASSPQDIIGYTF	TGTGCCAGCTCACCTCAGGACATTATCGGCTACACCTTC
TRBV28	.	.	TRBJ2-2	CASSNGELFF	TGTGCCAGCTCAAACGGGGAGCTGTTTTTT
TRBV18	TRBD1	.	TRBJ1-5	CASSPPGQGAYQPQHF	TGTGCCAGCTCACCACCGGGACAGGGGGCATATCAGCCCCAGCATTTT
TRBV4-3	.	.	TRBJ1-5	CASSQNAYRVGQPQHF	TGCGCCAGCAGCCAGAATGCGTACAGGGTGGGGCAGCCCCAGCATTTT
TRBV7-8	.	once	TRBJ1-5	CASSQGGNQPQHF	TGTGCCAGCAGCCAAGGGGGGAATCAGCCCCAGCATTTT
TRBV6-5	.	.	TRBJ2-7	CASSQNDVSSYEQYF	TGTGCCAGCAGCCAAAATGATGTAAGTTCCTACGAGCAGTACTTC
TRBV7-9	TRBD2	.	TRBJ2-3	CASNRGADTQYF	TGTGCCAGCAACCGGGGGGCAGATACGCAGTATTTT
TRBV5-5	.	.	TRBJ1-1	CASSSWPGDTEAFF	TGTGCCAGCAGCTCCTGGCCGGGGGATACTGAAGCTTTCTTT
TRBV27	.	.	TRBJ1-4	CASSLAGSDEKLFF	TGTGCCAGCAGTTTAGCTGGGTCTGATGAAAAACTGTTTTTT
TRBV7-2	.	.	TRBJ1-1	CASSLSGNTEAFF	TGTGCCAGCAGCTTGTCGGGGAACACTGAAGCTTTCTTT
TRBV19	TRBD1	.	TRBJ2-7	CASSVTGAVSYEQYF	TGTGCCAGTAGTGTGACAGGGGCCGTCTCCTACGAGCAGTACTTC